This T cell receptor beta chain appears in the sequencing data of a study of cytomegalovirus exposure and HLA in healthy donors. Whole-study results and caveats: HLA alleles were associated with fewer than 20,000 TCR beta sequences in a later analysis at 0.05 false discovery rate. Confirmation in vitro established that a few CMV-associated chains were specific for CMV antigens.

The PCR made use of 60 Vbeta and 13 Jbeta primers. Sequencing was performed with immunoSEQ multiplex PCR; in TCRdb, only in-frame clones are kept and a portion is missing. The table records some 120,000 clones, 70% to 85% of them present only once. Trimming at V came to 7 bases and at J to 6 bases, leaving 21 bases not matched to a gene. The CDR3 has 18 residues. Per germline, CDR1 SNHLY and CDR2 FYNNEI. The sample holds a few counts of this clone. The antigen is undetermined. The origin of this receptor is a man between 18 and 29 years old in good health and CMV-seronegative. The chain recombines TRBV2 with TRBJ2-3; 8 bases are a match to TRBD1. Material: PBMCs. In DNA, the CDR3 is TGTGCCAGCACAATACTCACTAGTTGGACAGGGTCTGTGGATACGCAGTATTTT. This codes for CASTILTSWTGSVDTQYF. Full variable domain (remainder filled in from reference TRBV2 and TRBJ2-3): EPEVTQTPSHQVTQMGQEVILRCVPISNHLYFYWYRQILGQKVEFLVSFYNNEISEKSEIFDDQFSVERPDGSNFTLKIRSTKLEDSAMYFCASTILTSWTGSVDTQYFGPGTRLTVL.